These 10 T cell receptor beta chains were sequenced from one sample in a study of response to subunit inactivated influenza vaccine. MiXCR, applied by TCRdb to the RT-PCR reads, yields one record per CDR3 protein. The repertoire holds around 570,000 distinct CDR3 sequences, over 9% seen once, with 11% in the top ten. These sequences were also reported in another study, on T cells expressing NK-cell markers. That work states: The TCR beta cDNA came from 5'RACE template switching with UMIs.

The sequenced sample was PBMCs from blood, obtained on the day of vaccination. These receptors all come from a man between 50 and 59 years old who received an inactivated influenza vaccine.

This clonotype was seen many times. This chain joins TRBV7-9 and TRBJ2-3; D uncertain. The germline V and J ends were trimmed by 11 bases and 5 bases, with 11 bases remaining between them. Germline V gives CDR1 SEHNR, CDR2 FQNEAQ (reference sequence). This CDR3 has 11 amino acids. The CDR3 nucleotides are TGTGCCGAAAAGAGAGTAGATACGCAGTATTTT. Residues: CAEKRVDTQYF.

This clonotype showed up just a few times. The chain uses TRBV5-1 and TRBJ2-1; tentatively, D is TRBD2 (6 bases). The V gene lost 4 bases and the J gene lost 8 bases, with 13 bases spanning the gap. Germline loops: CDR1 SGHRS, CDR2 YFSETQ. The CDR3 is 13 amino acids. DNA of the CDR3: TGCGCCAGCAGCCCCGGGGCGGGGCATGAGCAGTTCTTC. This sequence encodes CASSPGAGHEQFF.

This clonotype was detected a few times. The rearrangement links TRBV6-5 to TRBJ2-5; D is perhaps TRBD2 (5 bases). Trimming removed 2 bases at V and 2 bases at J, with 9 bases between. This CDR3 contains 14 residues. CDR1 and CDR2 from the germline V gene are MNHEY and SVGAGI. CDR3 loop: CASSYTREQETQYF. CDR3 nucleotide sequence: TGTGCCAGCAGTTACACGAGGGAGCAAGAGACCCAGTACTTC.

This clonotype turned up a few times. J is TRBJ2-4 and V is TRBV12-3 or TRBV12-4, with 7 positions matching TRBD2. This CDR3 spans 15 amino acids. The V and J ends lost 6 bases and 4 bases, in that order; junction bases with no gene match: 9. The CDR3 sequence: CASSAPSSGKNIQYF. The CDR3 DNA is TGTGCCAGCAGCGCCCCGTCTAGCGGAAAAAACATTCAGTACTTC.

This clonotype has a count of ten or more. The CDR3 region has the DNA TGCAGCGGTCGCGACAGGGGGTTATACAATGAGCAGTTCTTC. It translates to CSGRDRGLYNEQFF. The V gene is TRBV29-1, the J gene TRBJ2-1, with 9 bases matching TRBD1. The germline gives CDR1 SQVTM, CDR2 ANQGSEA. CDR3 length: 14 residues. The J segment lost 4 bases and the V segment lost 7 bases, leaving 8 bases of the junction unmatched.

This clonotype was observed a handful of times. This chain connects TRBV30 to TRBJ2-7, with 12 bases that match TRBD2. Germline V gene data show CDR1 as GTSNPN and CDR2 as SVGIG (reference sequence). The CDR3 totals 17 residues. V lost 0 bases, J lost 3 bases, and 9 bases stayed unmatched. The CDR3 DNA sequence: TGTGCCTGGAGTGTAGGGTCCCTAGCGGGAGGGATCTACGAGCAGTACTTC. It specifies CAWSVGSLAGGIYEQYF. Full variable domain (missing parts from reference TRBV30 and TRBJ2-7): SQTIHQWPATLVQPVGSPLSLECTVEGTSNPNLYWYRQAAGRGLQLLFYSVGIGQISSEVPQNLSASRPQDRQFILSSKKLLLSDSGFYLCAWSVGSLAGGIYEQYFGPGTRLTVT.

There are a few counts of this clonotype. The J gene is TRBJ2-7, the V gene TRBV20-1; 9 nucleotides match TRBD2. V dropped 5 bases and J dropped 5; count of bases not matched to a gene: 7. This CDR3 region has 13 residues. Germline-derived CDR1 and CDR2 are DFQATT and SNEGSKA (reference sequence). The CDR3 reads CSARSGSLDEQYF. The CDR3, as DNA: TGCAGTGCTCGTAGCGGGAGTCTCGACGAGCAGTACTTC.

The V call is TRBV11-1, the J call TRBJ2-7; 10 positions match TRBD1. The CDR3 totals 14 residues. Trimming took 5 bases from V and 6 from J; bases not matched to a gene: 7. CDR1 SGHAT and CDR2 FQDESV come from the germline V gene (reference sequence). For the CDR3, the DNA is TGTGCCAGCAGCCGAACCGGGACAGGGGTCGAGCAGTACTTC. Protein product: CASSRTGTGVEQYF.

This clonotype was found many times. The chain uses TRBV6-1 and TRBJ1-3; D is undetermined. V gave up 10 bases and J gave up 0 bases, with 13 bases separating them. The CDR3 contains 14 residues. The germline gives CDR1 MNHNS, CDR2 SASEGT. DNA for the CDR3: TGTGCCACCCAGGTTTTCAGCTCTGGAAACACCATATATTTT. Translation: CATQVFSSGNTIYF.

The chain links TRBV4-1 to TRBJ1-5; D gene ambiguous. The CDR3 has 17 amino acids. Trimming took 0 bases from V and 1 from J, leaving 13 bases between them. CDR1 and CDR2 from the germline V gene are MGHRA and YSYEKL. CDR3 amino acids: CASSQDPGRGSNQPQHF. CDR3 bases: TGCGCCAGCAGCCAAGACCCCGGTAGAGGAAGCAATCAGCCCCAGCATTTT.